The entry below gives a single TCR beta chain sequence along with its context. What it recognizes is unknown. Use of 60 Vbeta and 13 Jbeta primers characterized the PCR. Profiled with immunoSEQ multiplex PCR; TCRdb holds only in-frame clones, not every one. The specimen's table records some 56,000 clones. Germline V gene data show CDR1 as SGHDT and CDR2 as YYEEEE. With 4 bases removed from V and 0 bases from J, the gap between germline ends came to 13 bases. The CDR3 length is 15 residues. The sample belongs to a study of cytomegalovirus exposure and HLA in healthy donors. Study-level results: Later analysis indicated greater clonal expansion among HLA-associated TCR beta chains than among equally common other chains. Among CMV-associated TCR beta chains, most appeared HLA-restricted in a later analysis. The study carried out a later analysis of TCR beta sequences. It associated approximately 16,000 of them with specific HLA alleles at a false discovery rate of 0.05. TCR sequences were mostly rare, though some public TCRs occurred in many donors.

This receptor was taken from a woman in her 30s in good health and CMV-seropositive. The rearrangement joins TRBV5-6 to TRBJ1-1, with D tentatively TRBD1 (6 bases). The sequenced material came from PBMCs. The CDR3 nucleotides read TGTGCCAGCAGCCGGGGGGCAGGCTTGAACACTGAAGCTTTCTTT. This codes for CASSRGAGLNTEAFF.